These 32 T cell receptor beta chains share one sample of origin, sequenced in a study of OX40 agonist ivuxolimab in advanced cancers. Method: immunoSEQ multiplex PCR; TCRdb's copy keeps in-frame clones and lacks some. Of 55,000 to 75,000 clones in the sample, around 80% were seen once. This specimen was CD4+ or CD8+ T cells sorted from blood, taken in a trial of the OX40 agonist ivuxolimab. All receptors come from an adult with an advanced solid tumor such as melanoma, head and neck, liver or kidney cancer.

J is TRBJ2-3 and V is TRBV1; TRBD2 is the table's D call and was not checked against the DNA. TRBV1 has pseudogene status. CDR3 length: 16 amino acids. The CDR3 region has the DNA TGCACCAGCAGCCAAGCGGCTAGCGGGCTCACAGATACGCAGTATTTT. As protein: CTSSQAASGLTDTQYF.

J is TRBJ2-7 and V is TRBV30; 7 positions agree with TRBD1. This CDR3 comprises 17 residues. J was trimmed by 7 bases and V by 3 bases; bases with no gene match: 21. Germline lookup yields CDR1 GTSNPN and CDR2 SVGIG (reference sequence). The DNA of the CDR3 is TGTGCCTGGAGCCTTGCTTACGGCAGACAGGGAAATCGGGAGCAGTACTTC. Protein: CAWSLAYGRQGNREQYF. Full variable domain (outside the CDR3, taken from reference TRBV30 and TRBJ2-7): SQTIHQWPATLVQPVGSPLSLECTVEGTSNPNLYWYRQAAGRGLQLLFYSVGIGQISSEVPQNLSASRPQDRQFILSSKKLLLSDSGFYLCAWSLAYGRQGNREQYFGPGTRLTVT.

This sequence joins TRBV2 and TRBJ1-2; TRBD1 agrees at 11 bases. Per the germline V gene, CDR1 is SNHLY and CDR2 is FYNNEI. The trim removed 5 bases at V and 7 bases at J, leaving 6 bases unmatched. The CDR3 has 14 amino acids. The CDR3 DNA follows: TGTGCCAGCAGTCCACGGACAGGGGGCCTTGGCTACACCTTC. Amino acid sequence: CASSPRTGGLGYTF.

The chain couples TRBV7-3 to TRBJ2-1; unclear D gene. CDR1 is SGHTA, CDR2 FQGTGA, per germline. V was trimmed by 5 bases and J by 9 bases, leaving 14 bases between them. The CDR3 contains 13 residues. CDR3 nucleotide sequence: TGTGCCAGCAGCAGACCTCCAGCCGCTGAGCAGTTCTTC. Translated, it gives CASSRPPAAEQFF. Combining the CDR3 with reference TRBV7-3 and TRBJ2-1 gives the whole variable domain GAGVSQTPSNKVTEKGKYVELRCDPISGHTALYWYRQSLGQGPEFLIYFQGTGAADDSGLPNDRFFAVRPEGSVSTLKIQRTERGDSAVYLCASSRPPAAEQFFGPGTRLTVL.

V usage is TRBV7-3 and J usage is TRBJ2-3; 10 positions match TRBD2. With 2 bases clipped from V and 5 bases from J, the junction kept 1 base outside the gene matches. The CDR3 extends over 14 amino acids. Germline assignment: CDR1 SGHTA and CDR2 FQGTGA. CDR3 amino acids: CASSLGTSEDTQYF. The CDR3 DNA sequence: TGTGCCAGCAGCTTAGGGACTAGCGAAGATACGCAGTATTTT.

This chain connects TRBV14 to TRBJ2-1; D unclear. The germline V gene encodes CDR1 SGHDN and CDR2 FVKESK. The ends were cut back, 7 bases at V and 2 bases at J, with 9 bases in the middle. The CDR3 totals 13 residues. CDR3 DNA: TGTGCCAGCAAAATGGCAGCCTACAATGAGCAGTTCTTC. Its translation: CASKMAAYNEQFF.

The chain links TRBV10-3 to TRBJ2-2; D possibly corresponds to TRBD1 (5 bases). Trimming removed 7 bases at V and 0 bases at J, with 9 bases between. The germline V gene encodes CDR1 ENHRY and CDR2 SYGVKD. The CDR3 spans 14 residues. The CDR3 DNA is TGTGCCATCACTGTGACAGCGAACACCGGGGAGCTGTTTTTT. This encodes CAITVTANTGELFF.

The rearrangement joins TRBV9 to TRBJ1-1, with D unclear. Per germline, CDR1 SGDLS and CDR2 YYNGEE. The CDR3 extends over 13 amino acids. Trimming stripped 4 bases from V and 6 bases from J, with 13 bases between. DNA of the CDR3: TGTGCCAGCAGCCCCCCCGAGCCACCTGAAGCTTTCTTT. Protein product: CASSPPEPPEAFF.

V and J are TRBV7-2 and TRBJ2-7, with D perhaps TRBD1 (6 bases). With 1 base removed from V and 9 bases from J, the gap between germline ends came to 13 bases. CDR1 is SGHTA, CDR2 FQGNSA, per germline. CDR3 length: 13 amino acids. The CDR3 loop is CASSLETGPMQYF. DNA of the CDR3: TGTGCCAGCAGCTTAGAGACAGGTCCGATGCAGTACTTC.

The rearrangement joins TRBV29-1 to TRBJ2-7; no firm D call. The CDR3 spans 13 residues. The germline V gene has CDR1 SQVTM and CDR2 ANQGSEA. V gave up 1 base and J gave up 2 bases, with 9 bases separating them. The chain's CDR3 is CSVEGPVTYEQYF. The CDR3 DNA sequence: TGCAGCGTTGAAGGGCCAGTCACCTACGAGCAGTACTTC.

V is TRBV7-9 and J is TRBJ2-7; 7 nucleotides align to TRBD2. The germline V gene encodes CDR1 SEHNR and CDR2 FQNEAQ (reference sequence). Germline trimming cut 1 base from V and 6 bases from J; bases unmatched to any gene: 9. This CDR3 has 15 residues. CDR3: CASSLVGRTKGEQYF. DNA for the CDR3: TGTGCCAGCAGCTTAGTCGGGAGGACCAAGGGCGAGCAGTACTTC.

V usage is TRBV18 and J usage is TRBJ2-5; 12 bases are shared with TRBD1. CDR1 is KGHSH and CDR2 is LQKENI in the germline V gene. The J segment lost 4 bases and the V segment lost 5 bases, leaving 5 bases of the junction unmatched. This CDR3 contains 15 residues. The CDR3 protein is CASSGGTGGRETQYF. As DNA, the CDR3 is TGTGCCAGCTCAGGAGGGACAGGGGGCCGAGAGACCCAGTACTTC.

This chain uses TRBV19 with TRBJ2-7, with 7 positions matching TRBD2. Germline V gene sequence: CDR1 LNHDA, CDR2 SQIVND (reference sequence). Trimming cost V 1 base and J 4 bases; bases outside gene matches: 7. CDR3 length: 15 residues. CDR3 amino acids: CASSIGSGKPYEQYF. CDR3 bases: TGTGCCAGTAGTATAGGGAGCGGGAAACCGTACGAGCAGTACTTC.

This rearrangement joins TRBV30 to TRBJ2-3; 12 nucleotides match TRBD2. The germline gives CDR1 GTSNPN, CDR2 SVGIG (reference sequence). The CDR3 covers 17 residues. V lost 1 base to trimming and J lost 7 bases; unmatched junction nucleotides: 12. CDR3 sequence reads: CAWSASPLAGGPYTQYF. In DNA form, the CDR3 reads TGTGCCTGGAGTGCCTCCCCCCTAGCGGGAGGGCCATATACGCAGTATTTT.

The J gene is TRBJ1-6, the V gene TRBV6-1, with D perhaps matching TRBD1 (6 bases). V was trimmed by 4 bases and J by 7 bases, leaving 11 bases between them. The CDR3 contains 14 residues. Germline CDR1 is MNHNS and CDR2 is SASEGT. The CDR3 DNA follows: TGTGCCAGCAGTGTTAACAGGGTGAATTCACCCCTCCACTTT. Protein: CASSVNRVNSPLHF.

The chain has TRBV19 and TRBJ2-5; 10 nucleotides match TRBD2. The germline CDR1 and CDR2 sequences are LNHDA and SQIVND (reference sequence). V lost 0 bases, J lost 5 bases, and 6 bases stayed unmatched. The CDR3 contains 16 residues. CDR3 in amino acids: CASSIDGAGGRETQYF. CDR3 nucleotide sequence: TGTGCCAGTAGTATAGACGGAGCGGGAGGGCGGGAGACCCAGTACTTC. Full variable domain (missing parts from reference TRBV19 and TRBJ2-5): DGGITQSPKYLFRKEGQNVTLSCEQNLNHDAMYWYRQDPGQGLRLIYYSQIVNDFQKGDIAEGYSVSREKKESFPLTVTSAQKNPTAFYLCASSIDGAGGRETQYFGPGTRLLVL.

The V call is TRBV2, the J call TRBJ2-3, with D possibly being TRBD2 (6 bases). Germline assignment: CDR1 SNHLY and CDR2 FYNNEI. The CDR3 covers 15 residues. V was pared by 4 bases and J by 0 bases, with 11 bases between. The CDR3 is CASSAASVSTDTQYF. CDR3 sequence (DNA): TGTGCCAGCAGTGCGGCTAGCGTAAGCACAGATACGCAGTATTTT.

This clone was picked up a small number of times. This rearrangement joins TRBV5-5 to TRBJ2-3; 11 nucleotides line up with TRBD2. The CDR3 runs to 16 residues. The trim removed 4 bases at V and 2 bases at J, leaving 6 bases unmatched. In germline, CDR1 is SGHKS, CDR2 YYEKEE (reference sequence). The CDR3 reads CASSPGLAGVTDTQYF. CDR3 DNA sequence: TGTGCCAGCAGCCCCGGACTAGCGGGCGTCACAGATACGCAGTATTTT. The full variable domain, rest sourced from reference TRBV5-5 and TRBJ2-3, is DAGVTQSPTHLIKTRGQQVTLRCSPISGHKSVSWYQQVLGQGPQFIFQYYEKEERGRGNFPDRFSARQFPNYSSELNVNALLLGDSALYLCASSPGLAGVTDTQYFGPGTRLTVL.

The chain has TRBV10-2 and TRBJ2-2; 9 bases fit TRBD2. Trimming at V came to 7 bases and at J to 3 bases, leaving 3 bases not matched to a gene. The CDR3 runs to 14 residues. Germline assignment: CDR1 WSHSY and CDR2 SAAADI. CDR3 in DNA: TGCGCCAGCAAAGTAGCGGGGGACACCGGGGAGCTGTTTTTT. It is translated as CASKVAGDTGELFF.

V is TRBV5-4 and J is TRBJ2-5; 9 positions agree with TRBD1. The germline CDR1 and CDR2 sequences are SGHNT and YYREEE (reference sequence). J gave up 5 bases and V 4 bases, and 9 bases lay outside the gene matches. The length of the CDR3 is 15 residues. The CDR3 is CASSAKTGGEETQYF. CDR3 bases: TGTGCCAGCAGCGCCAAGACAGGGGGTGAGGAGACCCAGTACTTC. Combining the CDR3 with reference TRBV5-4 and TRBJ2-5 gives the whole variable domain ETGVTQSPTHLIKTRGQQVTLRCSSQSGHNTVSWYQQALGQGPQFIFQYYREEENGRGNFPPRFSGLQFPNYSSELNVNALELDDSALYLCASSAKTGGEETQYFGPGTRLLVL.

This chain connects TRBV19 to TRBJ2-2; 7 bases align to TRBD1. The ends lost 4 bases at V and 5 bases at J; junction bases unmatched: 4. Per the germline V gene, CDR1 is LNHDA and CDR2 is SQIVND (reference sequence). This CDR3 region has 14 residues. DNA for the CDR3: TGTGCCAGTAGTAGAACACAGGGGACCGGGGAGCTGTTTTTT. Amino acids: CASSRTQGTGELFF.

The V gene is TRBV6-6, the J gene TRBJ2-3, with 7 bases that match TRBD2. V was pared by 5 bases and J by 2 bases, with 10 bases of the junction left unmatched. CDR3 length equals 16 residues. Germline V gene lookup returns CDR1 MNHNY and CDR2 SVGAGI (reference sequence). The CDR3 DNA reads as TGTGCCAGCAGTACCGGTAGCGGGTGGGCCACAGATACGCAGTATTTT. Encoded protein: CASSTGSGWATDTQYF.

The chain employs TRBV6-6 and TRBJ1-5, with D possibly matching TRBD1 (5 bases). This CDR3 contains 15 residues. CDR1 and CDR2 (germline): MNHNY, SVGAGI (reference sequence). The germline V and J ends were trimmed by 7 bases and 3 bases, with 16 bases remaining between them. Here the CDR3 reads CASINFGGSNQPQHF. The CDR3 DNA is TGTGCCAGCATCAATTTTGGGGGTTCCAATCAGCCCCAGCATTTT.

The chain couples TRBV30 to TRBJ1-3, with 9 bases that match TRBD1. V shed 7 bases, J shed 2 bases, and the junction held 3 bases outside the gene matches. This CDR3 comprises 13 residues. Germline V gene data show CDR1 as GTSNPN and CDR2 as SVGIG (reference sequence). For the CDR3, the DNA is TGTGCCTTCGGGACAGGGCCTGGAAACACCATATATTTT. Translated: CAFGTGPGNTIYF.

In DNA, the CDR3 is TGTGCCAGCAGCTCTACTGCTAGCGGGATCGGAGAGACCCAGTACTTC. This translates into CASSSTASGIGETQYF. The gene calls are TRBV5-6 and TRBJ2-5; TRBD2 aligns across 9 bases. Germline-derived CDR1 and CDR2 are SGHDT and YYEEEE. V was pared by 3 bases and J by 4 bases, with 10 bases of the junction left unmatched. This CDR3 has 16 residues.

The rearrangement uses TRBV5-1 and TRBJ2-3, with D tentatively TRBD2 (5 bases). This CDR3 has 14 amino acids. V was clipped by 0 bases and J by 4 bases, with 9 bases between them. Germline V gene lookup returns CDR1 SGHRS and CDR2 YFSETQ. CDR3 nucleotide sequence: TGCGCCAGCAGCTTGGAGACGGGATCAGATACGCAGTATTTT. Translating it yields CASSLETGSDTQYF.

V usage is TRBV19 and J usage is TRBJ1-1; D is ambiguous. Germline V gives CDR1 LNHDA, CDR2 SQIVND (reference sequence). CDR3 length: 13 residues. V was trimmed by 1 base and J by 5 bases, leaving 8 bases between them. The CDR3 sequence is CASSIGLETEAFF. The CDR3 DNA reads TGTGCCAGTAGTATAGGCCTGGAGACTGAAGCTTTCTTT. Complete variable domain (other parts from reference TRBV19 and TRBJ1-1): DGGITQSPKYLFRKEGQNVTLSCEQNLNHDAMYWYRQDPGQGLRLIYYSQIVNDFQKGDIAEGYSVSREKKESFPLTVTSAQKNPTAFYLCASSIGLETEAFFGQGTRLTVV.

For the CDR3, the DNA is TGTGCCACGAGAGGGGGACAGGGGAGGTTTAACTATGGCTACACCTTC. It is translated as CATRGGQGRFNYGYTF. The chain combines TRBV19 with TRBJ1-2, with 10 bases fitting TRBD1. CDR3 length: 16 amino acids. Germline values: CDR1 LNHDA, CDR2 SQIVND (reference sequence). With 10 bases clipped from V and 1 base from J, the junction kept 12 bases outside the gene matches.

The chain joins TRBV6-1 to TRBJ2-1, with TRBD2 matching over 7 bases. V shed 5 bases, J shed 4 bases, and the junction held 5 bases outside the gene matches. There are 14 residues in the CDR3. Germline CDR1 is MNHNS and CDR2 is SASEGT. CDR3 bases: TGTGCCAGCAGTCTCGGGGGAGGGTACAATGAGCAGTTCTTC. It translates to CASSLGGGYNEQFF.

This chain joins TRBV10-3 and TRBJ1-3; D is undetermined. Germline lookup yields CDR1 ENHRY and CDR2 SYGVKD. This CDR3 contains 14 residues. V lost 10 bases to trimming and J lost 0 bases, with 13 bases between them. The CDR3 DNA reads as TGTGCCACCCAGGACCGGAGCTCTGGAAACACCATATATTTT. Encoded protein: CATQDRSSGNTIYF.

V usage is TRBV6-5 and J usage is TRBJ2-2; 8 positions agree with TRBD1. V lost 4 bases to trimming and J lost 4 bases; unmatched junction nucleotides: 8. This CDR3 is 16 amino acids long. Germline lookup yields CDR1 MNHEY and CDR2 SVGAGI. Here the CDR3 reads CASSSDTGGSTGELFF. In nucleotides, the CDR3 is TGTGCCAGCAGTTCAGACACAGGGGGGAGCACCGGGGAGCTGTTTTTT.

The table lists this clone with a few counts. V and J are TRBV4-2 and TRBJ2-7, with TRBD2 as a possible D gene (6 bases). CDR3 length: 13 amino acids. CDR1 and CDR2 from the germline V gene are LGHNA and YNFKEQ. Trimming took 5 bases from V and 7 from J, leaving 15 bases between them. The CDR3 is CASSSPGTREQYF. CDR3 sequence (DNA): TGTGCCAGCAGCTCCCCCGGGACTCGGGAGCAGTACTTC.